The 8 T cell receptor beta chains in this list originate from one sample, sequenced in a study of blood T cell repertoires in COVID-19. TCRdb's copy holds only in-frame clones and misses some; the assay was immunoSEQ multiplex PCR. The table lists about 59,000 clones, roughly three quarters of them singletons, with 3.2% in the top ten. The sequenced sample consisted of peripheral blood. These receptors all come from a man aged 55 to 70 with acute or convalescent COVID-19.

This clone has a handful of counts. J is TRBJ2-3 and V is TRBV5-6; tentative D call: TRBD1 (5 bases). The CDR3 is 14 residues long. V lost 3 bases, J lost 6 bases, and 14 bases lay in between. Germline V CDR1 and CDR2: SGHDT, YYEEEE. The CDR3 sequence: CASSSIAGKDTQYF. The DNA for the CDR3 is TGTGCCAGCAGCTCAATCGCAGGGAAGGATACGCAGTATTTT. Full variable domain (missing parts from reference TRBV5-6 and TRBJ2-3): DAGVTQSPTHLIKTRGQQVTLRCSPKSGHDTVSWYQQALGQGPQFIFQYYEEEERQRGNFPDRFSGHQFPNYSSELNVNALLLGDSALYLCASSSIAGKDTQYFGPGTRLTVL.

The chain joins TRBV19 to TRBJ1-5; 10 bases line up with TRBD1. The J segment lost 7 bases and the V segment lost 10 bases, leaving 7 bases of the junction unmatched. There are 13 residues in the CDR3. Looked up from germline, CDR1 is LNHDA and CDR2 is SQIVND (reference sequence). CDR3 loop: CATWTGGIQPQHF. CDR3 nucleotide sequence: TGTGCCACCTGGACAGGGGGTATACAGCCCCAGCATTTT.

This clone was counted once. The chain is built from TRBV18 and TRBJ2-1; TRBD2 agrees at 10 bases. The CDR3 is 15 amino acids. Losses at the gene ends were 2 bases for V and 9 bases for J; bases not matched to a gene: 7. The V gene's germline CDR1 is KGHSH and CDR2 LQKENI. CDR3 coding DNA: TGTGCCAGCTCACCAAGGGGACTAGCGAAGAGTGAGCAGTTCTTC. It translates to CASSPRGLAKSEQFF.

The chain is built from TRBV6-7 and TRBJ2-4, with D perhaps TRBD1 (7 bases). TRBV6-7 is designated an ORF whose function remains uncertain. This CDR3 region has 14 residues. Trimming pared 4 bases from V and 6 bases from J, leaving 13 bases between. The CDR3 DNA is TGTGCCAGCAGTTCAGGGGGGCCGGGAAACATTCAGTACTTC. Residues: CASSSGGPGNIQYF.

The chain has TRBV5-6 and TRBJ1-2; maybe TRBD1 (5 bases). Germline lookup yields CDR1 SGHDT and CDR2 YYEEEE. This CDR3 has 17 residues. V was clipped by 7 bases and J by 0 bases, with 22 bases between them. The CDR3 loop reads CASCIKGRPLSNYGYTF. CDR3 in DNA: TGTGCCAGCTGCATAAAGGGGAGGCCCCTATCTAACTATGGCTACACCTTC.

The rearrangement uses TRBV19 and TRBJ2-5; 9 nucleotides match TRBD2. Germline-derived CDR1 and CDR2 are LNHDA and SQIVND (reference sequence). This CDR3 region has 15 residues. The V gene end was trimmed by 5 bases and the J gene end by 3 bases; junction bases not matched to a gene: 7. CDR3 residues: CASSSGTSPEETQYF. The CDR3 DNA reads TGTGCCAGTAGTTCGGGGACTAGCCCCGAAGAGACCCAGTACTTC.

This chain uses TRBV5-6 with TRBJ2-7; 8 bases match TRBD1. Germline V gene lookup returns CDR1 SGHDT and CDR2 YYEEEE. CDR3 length equals 15 residues. V was pared by 0 bases and J by 4 bases, with 6 bases of the junction left unmatched. The DNA of the CDR3 is TGTGCCAGCAGCTTGGAGGCAGGGGGCAAGTACGAGCAGTACTTC. Residues: CASSLEAGGKYEQYF.

The chain is built from TRBV24-1 and TRBJ2-3; D gene ambiguous. V was trimmed by 3 bases and J by 0 bases, leaving 6 bases between them. Germline V lookup: CDR1 KGHDR, CDR2 SFDVKD. The CDR3 runs 14 residues. Here the CDR3 reads CATSDITSTDTQYF. In DNA, the CDR3 is TGTGCCACCAGTGATATAACAAGCACAGATACGCAGTATTTT.